The TCR beta chain described here comes from a study of T-cell reconstitution after alpha-beta-depleted transplantation in children. Turning to this clonotype: Antigen: not known.

Preparing the TCRbeta library involved the use of unique molecular identifiers. One entry per CDR3 protein, called by TCRdb with MiXCR from the PCR reads. In the table there are some 830,000 distinct CDR3 sequences, roughly 15% of which are singletons. Findings and limits, study-wide: Hyperexpanded clones declined; after one year, newly produced T cells mostly supplied diversity. Expanded clones from the graft, numbering several hundred, reportedly supplied alpha-beta T cells about two months after transplant. The study traced high day-60 TCRbeta diversity in some patients to surviving recipient T cells and thymic progenitors.

CDR1 and CDR2 (germline): MNHNS, SASEGT. The CDR3 runs to 14 residues. V shed 7 bases and J 5 bases; nucleotides not matched to a gene: 8. The sequenced sample was PBMCs, mostly from graft donor cells, obtained 360 days after TCRalphabeta/CD19-depleted stem cell transplant. This TCR was sampled from a male patient between 10 and 17 years old who had a stem cell transplant for acute lymphoblastic leukemia, so the T cells may come from the graft donor. The V call is TRBV6-1, the J call TRBJ2-1, with 7 bases that match TRBD2. In nucleotides, the CDR3 is TGTGCCAGCACCGTAGCGGGTTTGAACAATGAGCAGTTCTTC. It specifies CASTVAGLNNEQFF.